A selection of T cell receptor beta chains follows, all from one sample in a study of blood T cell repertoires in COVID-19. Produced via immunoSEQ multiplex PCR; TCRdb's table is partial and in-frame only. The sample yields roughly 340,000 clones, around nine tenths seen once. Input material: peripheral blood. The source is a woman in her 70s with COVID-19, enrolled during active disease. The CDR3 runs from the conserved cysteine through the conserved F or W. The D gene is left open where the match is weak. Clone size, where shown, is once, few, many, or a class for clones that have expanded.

TGCGCCAGCAGCTTGGCCCAGGATACGCAGTATTTT,CASSLAQDTQYF,TRBV5-1,TRBJ2-3,-,-,12
TGTGCCAGCAGCACTCGACAGGGGGACGAGCAGTACTTC,CASSTRQGDEQYF,TRBV6-5,TRBJ2-7,-,TRBD1,13
TGTGCCAGTGGGGACAGCGCGAACACTGAAGCTTTCTTT,CASGDSANTEAFF,TRBV19,TRBJ1-1,-,TRBD1,13
TGTGCCAGCAGCCCTACGACAGGGACCCGTGAAGCTTTCTTT,CASSPTTGTREAFF,TRBV5-8,TRBJ1-1,-,TRBD1,14
TGTGCCACCCAGGGGGCGGTTAATGAAAAACTGTTTTTT,CATQGAVNEKLFF,TRBV6-5,TRBJ1-4,-,TRBD1,13
TGTGCCAGCAGTACCCGACTCTACAATGAGCAGTTCTTC,CASSTRLYNEQFF,TRBV6-2/TRBV6-3,TRBJ2-1,-,-,13
TGTGCCAGCAGTCTAGCGGGGGGGCCGGGGAATGAGCAGTTCTTC,CASSLAGGPGNEQFF,TRBV3-1/TRBV3-2,TRBJ2-1,-,TRBD2,15
TGTGCCAGCAGCCCTTATTGGGGACAGGGGGCGCGGTACACTGAAGCTTTCTTT,CASSPYWGQGARYTEAFF,TRBV27,TRBJ1-1,-,TRBD1,18
TGTGCCATCACCCCGACAGGTCAGAACACTGAAGCTTTCTTT,CAITPTGQNTEAFF,TRBV10-3,TRBJ1-1,-,-,14
TGTGCCAGCAGCCAGGGGACAGTCTCTGGAAACACCATATATTTT,CASSQGTVSGNTIYF,TRBV3-1/TRBV3-2,TRBJ1-3,-,TRBD1,15
TGTGCCAGCAGCCCTAAGGCGGGGGGGAGGTGGGCGAACACTGAAGCTTTCTTT,CASSPKAGGRWANTEAFF,TRBV21-1,TRBJ1-1,-,-,18
TGTGCCAGCAGTTCGGGACAGGGCAGGCCCCAGCATTTT,CASSSGQGRPQHF,TRBV6-2/TRBV6-3,TRBJ1-5,-,TRBD1,13
TGTGCCAGCAGTCGACAGGGCTCCTATGGCTACACCTTC,CASSRQGSYGYTF,TRBV12-3/TRBV12-4,TRBJ1-2,few,TRBD1,13
TGTGCCAGCAGCCCATTCAGGCTCCTACAGGACCCTAACACTGAAGCTTTCTTT,CASSPFRLLQDPNTEAFF,TRBV7-9,TRBJ1-1,-,-,18
TGTGCCAGCAGCTTCCCCGGGAGAGGGAAGGCCGGGGAGCTGTTTTTT,CASSFPGRGKAGELFF,TRBV11-2,TRBJ2-2,-,-,16
TGTGCCAGCAGCGAAGGACAGAGGTATGGCTACACCTTC,CASSEGQRYGYTF,TRBV9,TRBJ1-2,-,-,13
TGCGCCAGCAGCCAAGATATGCGGACAGGCTCAACAGATACGCAGTATTTT,CASSQDMRTGSTDTQYF,TRBV4-3,TRBJ2-3,once,TRBD1,17
TGTGCCAGCAGCCAAGATACCCTAAATGAGCAGTTCTTC,CASSQDTLNEQFF,TRBV14,TRBJ2-1,-,-,13
TGCGCCACCGGCCCAGGATCGAACACCGGGGAGCTGTTTTTT,CATGPGSNTGELFF,TRBV5-1,TRBJ2-2,-,-,14
TGTGCCAGCAGCTCGACAGGGAATTCACCCCTCCACTTT,CASSSTGNSPLHF,TRBV12-3/TRBV12-4,TRBJ1-6,few,TRBD1,13
TGTGCCAGCAGTGAATGGTGGGCTTATAGCAATCAGCCCCAGCATTTT,CASSEWWAYSNQPQHF,TRBV25-1,TRBJ1-5,-,-,16
TGTGCCAGCAGCTTAGAACAGGGGGCGCGCTATGGCTACACCTTC,CASSLEQGARYGYTF,TRBV7-2,TRBJ1-2,-,TRBD1,15
TGTGCCAGCAGTTTGTTAAGGGGAACAGATACGCAGTATTTT,CASSLLRGTDTQYF,TRBV28,TRBJ2-3,-,-,14
TGTGCCAGCAGCTTATTACAGGGGCGGGACGAGCAGTACTTC,CASSLLQGRDEQYF,TRBV7-9,TRBJ2-7,-,TRBD1,14
TGCGCCAGCAGCTTGGCCGCTAGCGGGGGGACCAACACCGGGGAGCTGTTTTTT,CASSLAASGGTNTGELFF,TRBV5-1,TRBJ2-2,-,TRBD2,18
TGCAGTGCTCTACAGGGCTTAGAAGCTTTCTTT,CSALQGLEAFF,TRBV20-1,TRBJ1-1,-,-,11
TGTGCCACCCAGGACAGGAATCAGCCCCAGCATTTT,CATQDRNQPQHF,TRBV19,TRBJ1-5,once,TRBD1,12
TGTGCCAGTAGTAAGGGGACAGGGAGCTCGGATACGCAGTATTTT,CASSKGTGSSDTQYF,TRBV19,TRBJ2-3,-,TRBD1,15
TGTGCCAGCAGCTCCCGGGGGGGGGCTAATGAAAAACTGTTTTTT,CASSSRGGANEKLFF,TRBV11-2,TRBJ1-4,few,-,15
TGTGCCAGCAGCTCCATCGGGGGAGAGACCCAGTACTTC,CASSSIGGETQYF,TRBV7-2,TRBJ2-5,-,-,13
TGTGCCAGCAGCTTAGGTACAGGGGGCGCTGGCTACACCTTC,CASSLGTGGAGYTF,TRBV7-8,TRBJ1-2,-,TRBD1,14
TGTGCCAGTAGACCCGCTGGAACAGGGGACTACGAGCAGTACTTC,CASRPAGTGDYEQYF,TRBV19,TRBJ2-7,-,TRBD1,15
TGTGCCAGCAGCGTGGGACAGCGGTGGGATCAGCCCCAGCATTTT,CASSVGQRWDQPQHF,TRBV6-5,TRBJ1-5,-,TRBD1,15
TGTGCCACCTCTATTTCCGGGGACAGGAGCGAGCAGTACTTC,CATSISGDRSEQYF,TRBV24-1,TRBJ2-7,-,TRBD1,14
TGTGCCAGCACCCCACCAGGGAACACTGAAGCTTTCTTT,CASTPPGNTEAFF,TRBV12-3/TRBV12-4,TRBJ1-1,-,-,13
TGTGCCAGCAGCTCCCGTACAGGGGGTACGATTAATTCACCCCTCCACTTT,CASSSRTGGTINSPLHF,TRBV13,TRBJ1-6,-,TRBD1,17
TGTGCCAGCAGTTTAGGGCAAGGGGTCTATGGCTACACCTTC,CASSLGQGVYGYTF,TRBV27,TRBJ1-2,-,-,14
TGTGCCTGGAGTAATTGGAGGGCTCGCGGAAACACCATATATTTT,CAWSNWRARGNTIYF,TRBV30,TRBJ1-3,-,-,15
TGTGCCACCAGTGATTTGGAAGGGGGTGACCAAGAGACCCAGTACTTC,CATSDLEGGDQETQYF,TRBV24-1,TRBJ2-5,-,-,16
TGTGCCAGCAGACCGGGACAGGGGTCATCCGAGCAGTACTTC,CASRPGQGSSEQYF,TRBV6-5,TRBJ2-7,-,TRBD1,14
TGTGCCTCCCAGGACAGGGGGGATAATTCACCCCTCCACTTT,CASQDRGDNSPLHF,TRBV2,TRBJ1-6,-,TRBD1,14
TGTGCCAGCAGCCAAGATAGGGCTAGCGCAAAGTATTTT,CASSQDRASAKYF,TRBV3-1/TRBV3-2,TRBJ2-3,-,-,13
TGTGCCAGCAGGGCGACAGGGGGGACTATTTACGAGCAGTACTTC,CASRATGGTIYEQYF,TRBV27,TRBJ2-7,-,TRBD1,15
TGCGCCAGCAGCCACGTGACAGGGTATGAAAAACTGTTTTTT,CASSHVTGYEKLFF,TRBV4-1,TRBJ1-4,-,TRBD1,14
TGTGCCAGCAGTACGGCGGCCGGGACAGGGTATGGCGGCTACACCTTC,CASSTAAGTGYGGYTF,TRBV27,TRBJ1-2,-,TRBD1,16
TGTGCCAGCATGGGGACATTTGTTCAGCCCCAGCATTTT,CASMGTFVQPQHF,TRBV2,TRBJ1-5,-,-,13
TGCGCCAGCAGCCAAGGGACTAGCGGGGTCTCCTACAATGAGCAGTTCTTC,CASSQGTSGVSYNEQFF,TRBV5-1,TRBJ2-1,-,TRBD2,17
TGCGCCAGCAGCCCGGGACTAGCGGGGGCAGGGGATGAGCAGTTCTTC,CASSPGLAGAGDEQFF,TRBV5-1,TRBJ2-1,once,TRBD2,16
TGTGCCAGCAGCGGAACAGGGGCGGTAACAGATACGCAGTATTTT,CASSGTGAVTDTQYF,TRBV9,TRBJ2-3,-,TRBD1,15
TGTGCCATCCTTAATAGCGGGGGGGCCCTGGATGAGCAGTTCTTC,CAILNSGGALDEQFF,TRBV10-3,TRBJ2-1,once,TRBD2,15
TGTGCCAGCTCACCGGGGCAGCCTGGCAACGAGCAGTACTTC,CASSPGQPGNEQYF,TRBV18,TRBJ2-7,-,-,14
TGTGCCTTTTGCCCCACGGGACAGGGTAGAGATTCACCCCTCCACTTT,CAFCPTGQGRDSPLHF,TRBV30,TRBJ1-6,-,TRBD1,16